The present T cell receptor beta chain was sequenced within a study of blood T cell repertoires in COVID-19. Produced via immunoSEQ multiplex PCR; TCRdb's table is partial and in-frame only. Here the sample spans around 190,000 clones, nearly 90% being singletons. Per germline, CDR1 LGHDT and CDR2 YNNKEL (reference sequence). Trimming stripped 0 bases from V and 5 bases from J, with 16 bases between. This CDR3 spans 16 amino acids. The source of this sequence is a man in his forties or fifties with COVID-19, enrolled during active disease. J is TRBJ1-2 and V is TRBV3-1 (or the pseudogene TRBV3-2); unclear D gene. Sequenced input: peripheral blood. In DNA form, the CDR3 reads TGTGCCAGCAGCCAAGAGGAGCTCGGGTCTGCGTATGGCTACACCTTC. Translating it yields CASSQEELGSAYGYTF.